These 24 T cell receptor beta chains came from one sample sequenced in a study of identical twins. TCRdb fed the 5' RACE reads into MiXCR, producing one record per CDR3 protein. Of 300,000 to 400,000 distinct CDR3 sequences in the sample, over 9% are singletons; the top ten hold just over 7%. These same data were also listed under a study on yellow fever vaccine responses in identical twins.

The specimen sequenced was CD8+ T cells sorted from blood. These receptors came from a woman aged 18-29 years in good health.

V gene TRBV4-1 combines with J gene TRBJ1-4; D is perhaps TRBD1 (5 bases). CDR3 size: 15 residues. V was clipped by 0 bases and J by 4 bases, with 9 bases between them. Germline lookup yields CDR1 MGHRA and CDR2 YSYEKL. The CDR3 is CASSQEGDLNEKLFF. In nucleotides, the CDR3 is TGCGCCAGCAGCCAAGAAGGGGATCTTAATGAAAAACTGTTTTTT.

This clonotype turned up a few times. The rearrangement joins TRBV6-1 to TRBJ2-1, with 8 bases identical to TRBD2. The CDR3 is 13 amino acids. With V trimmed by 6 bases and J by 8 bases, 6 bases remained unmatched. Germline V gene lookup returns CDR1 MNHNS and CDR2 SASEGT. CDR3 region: CASRSGGVYEQFF. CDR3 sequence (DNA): TGTGCCAGCAGGTCGGGGGGGGTGTATGAGCAGTTCTTC.

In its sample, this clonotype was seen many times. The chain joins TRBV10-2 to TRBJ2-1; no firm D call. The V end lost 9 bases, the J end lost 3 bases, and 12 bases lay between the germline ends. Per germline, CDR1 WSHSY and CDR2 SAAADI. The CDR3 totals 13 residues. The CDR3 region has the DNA TGCGCCAGTCGGGCTGGGTACTACAATGAGCAGTTCTTC. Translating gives CASRAGYYNEQFF.

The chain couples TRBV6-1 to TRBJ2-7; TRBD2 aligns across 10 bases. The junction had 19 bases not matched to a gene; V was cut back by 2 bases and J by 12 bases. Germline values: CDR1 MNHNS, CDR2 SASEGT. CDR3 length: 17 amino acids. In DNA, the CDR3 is TGTGCCAGCAGTGAACCGACCTTAGCGGGGGGAACCGGTGGTCCGTACGTC. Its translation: CASSEPTLAGGTGGPYV.

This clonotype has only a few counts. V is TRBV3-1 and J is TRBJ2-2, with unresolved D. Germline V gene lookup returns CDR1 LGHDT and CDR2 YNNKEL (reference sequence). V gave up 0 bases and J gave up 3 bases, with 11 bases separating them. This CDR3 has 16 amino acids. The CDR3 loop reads CASSQDLTLDTGELFF. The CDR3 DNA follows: TGTGCCAGCAGCCAAGATCTGACTCTTGACACCGGGGAGCTGTTTTTT.

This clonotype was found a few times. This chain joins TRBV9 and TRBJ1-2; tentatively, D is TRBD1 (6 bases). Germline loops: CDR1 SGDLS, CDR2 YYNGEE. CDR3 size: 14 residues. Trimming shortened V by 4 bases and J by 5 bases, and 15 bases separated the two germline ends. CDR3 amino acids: CASSPRTDLYGYTF. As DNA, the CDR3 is TGTGCCAGCAGCCCCCGGACAGACCTTTATGGCTACACCTTC.

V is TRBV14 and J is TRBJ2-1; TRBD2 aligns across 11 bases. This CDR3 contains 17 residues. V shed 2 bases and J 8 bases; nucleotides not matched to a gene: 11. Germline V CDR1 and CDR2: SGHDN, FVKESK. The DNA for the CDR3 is TGTGCCAGCAGCCAAATTTTAAGGACTAGCGGGCTCGATGAGCAGTTCTTC. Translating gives CASSQILRTSGLDEQFF.

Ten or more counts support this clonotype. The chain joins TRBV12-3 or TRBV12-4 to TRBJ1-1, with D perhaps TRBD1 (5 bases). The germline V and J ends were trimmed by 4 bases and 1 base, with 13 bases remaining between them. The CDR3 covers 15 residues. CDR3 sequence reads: CASSSRGRANTEAFF. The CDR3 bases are TGTGCCAGCAGTTCGAGGGGCAGGGCGAACACTGAAGCTTTCTTT.

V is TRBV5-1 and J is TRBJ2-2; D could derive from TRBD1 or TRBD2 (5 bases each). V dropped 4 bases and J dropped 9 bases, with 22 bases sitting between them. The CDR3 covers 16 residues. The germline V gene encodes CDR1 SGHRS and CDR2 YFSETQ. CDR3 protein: CASSVPGTLGFRELFF. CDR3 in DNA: TGCGCCAGCAGCGTACCCGGGACCCTGGGGTTCCGGGAGCTGTTTTTT. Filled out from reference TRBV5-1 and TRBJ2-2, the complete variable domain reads KAGVTQTPRYLIKTRGQQVTLSCSPISGHRSVSWYQQTPGQGLQFLFEYFSETQRNKGNFPGRFSGRQFSNSRSEMNVSTLELGDSALYLCASSVPGTLGFRELFFGEGSRLTVL.

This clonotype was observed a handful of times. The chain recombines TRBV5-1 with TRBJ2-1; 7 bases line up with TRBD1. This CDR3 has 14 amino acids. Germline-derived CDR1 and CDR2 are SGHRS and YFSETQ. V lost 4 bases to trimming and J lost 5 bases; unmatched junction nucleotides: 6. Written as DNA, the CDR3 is TGCGCCAGCAGCCCTCCGGGGACAGACAATGAGCAGTTCTTC. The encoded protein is CASSPPGTDNEQFF.

The CDR3 DNA is TGTGCCAGCAGCGTAGAGGGGAACTACGAGCAGTACTTC. Translation gives CASSVEGNYEQYF. The chain has TRBV9 and TRBJ2-7, with D possibly being TRBD1 (5 bases). Germline V gene lookup returns CDR1 SGDLS and CDR2 YYNGEE. This CDR3 is 13 amino acids long. Trimming took off 0 bases at V and 3 bases at J, with 7 bases between the two ends.

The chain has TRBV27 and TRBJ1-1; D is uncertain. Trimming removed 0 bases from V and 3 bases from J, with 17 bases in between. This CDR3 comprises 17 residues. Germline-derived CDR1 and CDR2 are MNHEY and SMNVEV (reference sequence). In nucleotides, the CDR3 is TGTGCCAGCAGTTTATCAGCGTACGGGAGGTTGGACACTGAAGCTTTCTTT. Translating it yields CASSLSAYGRLDTEAFF.

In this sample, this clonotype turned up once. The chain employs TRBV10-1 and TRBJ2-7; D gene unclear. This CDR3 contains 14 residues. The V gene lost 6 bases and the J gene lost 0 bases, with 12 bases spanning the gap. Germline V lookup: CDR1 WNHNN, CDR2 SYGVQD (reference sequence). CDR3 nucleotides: TGCGCCAGCAGGATGACGGAGAGCTCCTACGAGCAGTACGTC. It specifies CASRMTESSYEQYV.

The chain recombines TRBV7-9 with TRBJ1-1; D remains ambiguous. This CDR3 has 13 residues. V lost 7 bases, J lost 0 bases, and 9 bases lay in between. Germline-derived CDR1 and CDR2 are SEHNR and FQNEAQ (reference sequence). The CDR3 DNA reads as TGTGCCAGCAATCGAGGTATGAACACTGAAGCTTTCTTT. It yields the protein CASNRGMNTEAFF.

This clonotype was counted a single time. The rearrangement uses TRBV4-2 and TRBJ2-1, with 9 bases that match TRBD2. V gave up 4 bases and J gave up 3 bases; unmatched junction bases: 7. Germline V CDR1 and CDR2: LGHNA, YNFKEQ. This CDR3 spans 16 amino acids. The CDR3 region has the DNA TGTGCCAGCAGCCTTGAACTAGCGGGCCTCTACAATGAGCAGTTCTTC. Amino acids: CASSLELAGLYNEQFF.

For the CDR3, the DNA is TGTGCCAGCAGTTTACCTGGGGGCCGAGAGACCCAGTACTTC. As protein: CASSLPGGRETQYF. The rearrangement uses TRBV12-3 or TRBV12-4 and TRBJ2-5; TRBD1 is a possible D gene (6 bases). This CDR3 has 14 residues. Trimming pared 2 bases from V and 4 bases from J, leaving 11 bases between.

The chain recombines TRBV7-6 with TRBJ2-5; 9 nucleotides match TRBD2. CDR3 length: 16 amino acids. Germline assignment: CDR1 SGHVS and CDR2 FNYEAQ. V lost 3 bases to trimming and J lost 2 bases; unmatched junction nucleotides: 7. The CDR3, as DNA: TGTGCCAGCAGCTTCAGACTAGCGGCACTGCAAGAGACCCAGTACTTC. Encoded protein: CASSFRLAALQETQYF.

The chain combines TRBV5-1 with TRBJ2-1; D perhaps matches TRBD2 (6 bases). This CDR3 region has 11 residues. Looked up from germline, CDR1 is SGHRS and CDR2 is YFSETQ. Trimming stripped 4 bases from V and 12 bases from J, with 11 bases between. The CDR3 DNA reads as TGCGCCAGCAGCCTGGAGGGTAGGCAGTTCTTC. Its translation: CASSLEGRQFF.

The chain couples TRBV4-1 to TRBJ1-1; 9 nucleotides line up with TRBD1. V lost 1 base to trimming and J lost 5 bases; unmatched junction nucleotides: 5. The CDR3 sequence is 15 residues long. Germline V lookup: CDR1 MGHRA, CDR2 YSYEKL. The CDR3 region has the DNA TGCGCCAGCAGCCAAGGGCGACAGGGGGGGACTGAAGCTTTCTTT. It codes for CASSQGRQGGTEAFF.

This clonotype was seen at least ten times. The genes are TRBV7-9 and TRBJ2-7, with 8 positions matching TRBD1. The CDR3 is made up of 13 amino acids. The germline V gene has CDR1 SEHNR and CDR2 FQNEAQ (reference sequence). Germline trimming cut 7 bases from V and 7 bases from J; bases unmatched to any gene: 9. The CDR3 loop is CASISDRGNEQYF. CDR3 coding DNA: TGTGCCAGCATCTCTGACAGGGGTAATGAGCAGTACTTC. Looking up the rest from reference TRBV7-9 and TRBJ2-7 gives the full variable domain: DTGVSQNPRHKITKRGQNVTFRCDPISEHNRLYWYRQTLGQGPEFLTYFQNEAQLEKSRLLSDRFSAERPKGSFSTLEIQRTEQGDSAMYLCASISDRGNEQYFGPGTRLTVT.

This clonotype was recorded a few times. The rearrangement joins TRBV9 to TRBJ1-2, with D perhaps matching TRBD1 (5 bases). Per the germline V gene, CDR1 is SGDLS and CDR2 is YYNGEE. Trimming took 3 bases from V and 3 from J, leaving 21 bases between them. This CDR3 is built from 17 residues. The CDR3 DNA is TGTGCCAGCAGCGGTAAGGGGAGGCCCCTTAAGGACTATGGCTACACCTTC. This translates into CASSGKGRPLKDYGYTF.

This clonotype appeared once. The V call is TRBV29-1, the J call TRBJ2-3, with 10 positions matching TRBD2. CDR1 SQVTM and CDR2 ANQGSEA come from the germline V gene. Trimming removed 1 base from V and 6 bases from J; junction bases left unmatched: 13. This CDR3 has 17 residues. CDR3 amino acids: CSVEGLDLAGVTDTQYF. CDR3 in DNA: TGCAGCGTTGAAGGTTTGGATCTAGCGGGAGTTACTGATACGCAGTATTTT.

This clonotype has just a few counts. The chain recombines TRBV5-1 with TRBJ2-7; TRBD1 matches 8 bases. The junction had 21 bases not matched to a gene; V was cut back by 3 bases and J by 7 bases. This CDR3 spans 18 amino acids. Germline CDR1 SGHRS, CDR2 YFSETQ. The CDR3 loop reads CASSYSRDRKKKKLEQYV. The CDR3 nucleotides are TGCGCCAGCAGCTATAGCCGGGACAGGAAAAAAAAGAAATTGGAGCAGTACGTC.

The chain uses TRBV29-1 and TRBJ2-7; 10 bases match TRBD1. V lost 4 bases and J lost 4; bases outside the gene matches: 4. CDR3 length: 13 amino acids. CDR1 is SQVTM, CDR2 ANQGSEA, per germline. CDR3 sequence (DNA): TGCAGCGTTGCGACAGGGGGCCTGTACGAGCAGTACTTC. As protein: CSVATGGLYEQYF.